The clone carrying this TCR beta chain was seen repeatedly, ten times or more. The antigen is undetermined. This sample is drawn from a study of T cells in Graves' hyperthyroidism and ophthalmopathy. The study's findings and limits: Stable hyperthyroidism was separated from ophthalmopathy by a model based on 13 V-J features.

Amplification of TCR beta CDR3 regions was performed using RNA transcripts as template. During a first-round RT-PCR of the TCR CDR3, the HTBI primer set was used. TCRdb reanalysed the multiplex PCR reads using MiXCR and keeps one entry per CDR3 protein. Here the sample spans about 420,000 distinct CDR3 sequences, less than 20% being singletons. The CDR3 has 15 residues. Germline V gene data show CDR1 as SNHLY and CDR2 as FYNNEI. V dropped 6 bases and J dropped 7; count of bases not matched to a gene: 6. The chain is built from TRBV2 and TRBJ2-1; TRBD2 matches at 13 bases. The clonotype originates from a young woman with Graves' hyperthyroidism. The sequenced sample was blood. CDR3 region: CASRTGLAGVNEQFF. CDR3 coding DNA: TGTGCCAGCAGGACCGGACTAGCGGGAGTTAATGAGCAGTTCTTC.